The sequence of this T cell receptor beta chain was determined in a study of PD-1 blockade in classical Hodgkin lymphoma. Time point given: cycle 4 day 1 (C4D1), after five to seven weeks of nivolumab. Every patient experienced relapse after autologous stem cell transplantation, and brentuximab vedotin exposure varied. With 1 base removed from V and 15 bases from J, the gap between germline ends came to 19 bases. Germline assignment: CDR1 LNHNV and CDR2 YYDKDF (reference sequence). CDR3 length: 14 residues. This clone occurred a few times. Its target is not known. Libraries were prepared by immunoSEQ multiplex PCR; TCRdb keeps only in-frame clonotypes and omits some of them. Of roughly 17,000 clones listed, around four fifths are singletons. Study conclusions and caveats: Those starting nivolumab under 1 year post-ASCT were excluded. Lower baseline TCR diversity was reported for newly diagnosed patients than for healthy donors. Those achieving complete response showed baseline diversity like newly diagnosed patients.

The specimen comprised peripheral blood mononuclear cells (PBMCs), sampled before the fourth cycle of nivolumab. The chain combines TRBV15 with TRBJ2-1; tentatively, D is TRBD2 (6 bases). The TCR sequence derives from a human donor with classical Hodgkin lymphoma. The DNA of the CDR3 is TGTGCCACCAGCAGAGGGTATTCGACAGTGGAGGGGTTCTTC. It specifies CATSRGYSTVEGFF.